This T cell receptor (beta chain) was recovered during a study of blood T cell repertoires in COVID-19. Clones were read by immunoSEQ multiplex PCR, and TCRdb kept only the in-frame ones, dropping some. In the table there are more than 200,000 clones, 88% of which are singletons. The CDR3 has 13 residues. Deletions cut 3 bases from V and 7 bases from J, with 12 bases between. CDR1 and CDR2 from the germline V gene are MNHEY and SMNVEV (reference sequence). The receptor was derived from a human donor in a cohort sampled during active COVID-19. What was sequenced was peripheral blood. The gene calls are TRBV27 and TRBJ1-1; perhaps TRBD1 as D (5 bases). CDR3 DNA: TGTGCCAGCAGTTTTTGGGGGGTAGATGAAGCTTTCTTT. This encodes CASSFWGVDEAFF.